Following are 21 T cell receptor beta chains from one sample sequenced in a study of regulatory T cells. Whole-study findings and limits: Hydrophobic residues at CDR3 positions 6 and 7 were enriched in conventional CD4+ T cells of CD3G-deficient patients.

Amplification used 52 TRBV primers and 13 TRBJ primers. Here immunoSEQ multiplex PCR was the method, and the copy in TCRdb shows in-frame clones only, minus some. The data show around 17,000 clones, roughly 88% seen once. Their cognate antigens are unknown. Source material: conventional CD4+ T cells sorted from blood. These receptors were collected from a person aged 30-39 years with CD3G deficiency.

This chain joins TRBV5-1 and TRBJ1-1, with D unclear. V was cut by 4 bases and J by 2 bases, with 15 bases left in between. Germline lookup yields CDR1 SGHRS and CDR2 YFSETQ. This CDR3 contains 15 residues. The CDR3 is CASSPGSIRNTEAFF. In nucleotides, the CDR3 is TGCGCCAGCAGCCCGGGGTCAATTCGTAACACTGAAGCTTTCTTT.

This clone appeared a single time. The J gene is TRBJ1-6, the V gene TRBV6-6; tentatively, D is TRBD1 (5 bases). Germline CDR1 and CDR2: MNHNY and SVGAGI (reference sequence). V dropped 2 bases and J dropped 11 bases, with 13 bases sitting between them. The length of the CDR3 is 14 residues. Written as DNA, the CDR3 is TGTGCCAGCAGTTACGAGGGGCAACGGGCACCCCTCCACTTT. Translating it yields CASSYEGQRAPLHF.

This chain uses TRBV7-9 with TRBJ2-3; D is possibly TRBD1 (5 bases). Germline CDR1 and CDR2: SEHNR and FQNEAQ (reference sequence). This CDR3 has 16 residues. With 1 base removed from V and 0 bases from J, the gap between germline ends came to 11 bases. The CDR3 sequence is CASSLVRGGSTDTQYF. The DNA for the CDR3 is TGTGCCAGCAGCTTAGTTAGGGGCGGCAGCACAGATACGCAGTATTTT.

This CDR3 is CASSLIQGQGMGNQPQHF. CDR3 nucleotides: TGTGCCAGCAGTTTAATCCAAGGACAGGGGATGGGCAATCAGCCCCAGCATTTT. The chain carries TRBV28 and TRBJ1-5; 9 nucleotides match TRBD1. This CDR3 contains 18 residues. In germline, CDR1 is MDHEN, CDR2 SYDVKM. V dropped 2 bases and J dropped 2; count of bases not matched to a gene: 10.

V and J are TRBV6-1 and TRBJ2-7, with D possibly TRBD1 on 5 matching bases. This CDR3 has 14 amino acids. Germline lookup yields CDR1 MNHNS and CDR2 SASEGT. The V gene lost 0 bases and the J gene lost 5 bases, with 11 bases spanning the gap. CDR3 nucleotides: TGTGCCAGCAGTGAAGCTCGGTGGGGCAACGAGCAGTACTTC. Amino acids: CASSEARWGNEQYF.

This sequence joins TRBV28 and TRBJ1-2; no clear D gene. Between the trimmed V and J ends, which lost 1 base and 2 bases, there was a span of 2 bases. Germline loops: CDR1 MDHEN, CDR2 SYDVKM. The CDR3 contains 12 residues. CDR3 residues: CASSLSNYGYTF. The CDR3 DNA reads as TGTGCCAGCAGTTTATCCAACTATGGCTACACCTTC.

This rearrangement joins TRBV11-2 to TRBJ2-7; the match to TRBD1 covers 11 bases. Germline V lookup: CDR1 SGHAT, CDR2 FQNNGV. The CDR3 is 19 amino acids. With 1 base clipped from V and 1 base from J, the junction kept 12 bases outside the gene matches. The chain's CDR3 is CASSLGPGQGARWSYEQYF. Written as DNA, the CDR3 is TGTGCCAGCAGCTTAGGCCCTGGACAGGGGGCGCGGTGGTCCTACGAGCAGTACTTC.

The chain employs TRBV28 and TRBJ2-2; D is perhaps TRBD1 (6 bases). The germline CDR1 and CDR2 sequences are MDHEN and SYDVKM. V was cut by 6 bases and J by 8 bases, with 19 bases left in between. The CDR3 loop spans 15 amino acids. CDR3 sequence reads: CASRDSPPSGGELFF. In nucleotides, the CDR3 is TGTGCCAGCAGGGACAGCCCCCCGTCGGGAGGGGAGCTGTTTTTT.

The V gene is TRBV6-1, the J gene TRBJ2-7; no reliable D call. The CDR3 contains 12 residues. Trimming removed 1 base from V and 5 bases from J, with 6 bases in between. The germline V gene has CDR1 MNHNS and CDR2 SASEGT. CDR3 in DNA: TGTGCCAGCAGTGAAGTACTGAACGAGCAGTACTTC. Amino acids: CASSEVLNEQYF.

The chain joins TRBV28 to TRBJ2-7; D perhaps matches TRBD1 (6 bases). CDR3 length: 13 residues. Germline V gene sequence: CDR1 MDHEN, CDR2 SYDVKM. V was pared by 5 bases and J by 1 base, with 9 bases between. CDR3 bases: TGTGCCAGCAGTCGTACAGGGTCCTACGAGCAGTACTTC. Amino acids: CASSRTGSYEQYF.

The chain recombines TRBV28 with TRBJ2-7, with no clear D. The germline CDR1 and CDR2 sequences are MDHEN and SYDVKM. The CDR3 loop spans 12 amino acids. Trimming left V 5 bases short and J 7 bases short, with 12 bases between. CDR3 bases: TGTGCCAGCAGTCGACCGGTGGGTGAGCAGTACTTC. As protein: CASSRPVGEQYF.

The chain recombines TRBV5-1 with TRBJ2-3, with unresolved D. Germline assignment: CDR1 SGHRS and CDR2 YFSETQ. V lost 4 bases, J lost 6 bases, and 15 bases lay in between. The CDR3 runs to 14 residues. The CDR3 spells CASSDATPADTQYF. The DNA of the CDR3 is TGCGCCAGCAGCGATGCTACGCCAGCGGATACGCAGTATTTT.

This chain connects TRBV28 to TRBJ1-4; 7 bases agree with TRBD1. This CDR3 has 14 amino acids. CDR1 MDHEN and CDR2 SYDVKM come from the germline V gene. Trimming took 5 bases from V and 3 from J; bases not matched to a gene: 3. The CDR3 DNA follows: TGTGCCAGCAGTAACAGGGGACCTAATGAAAAACTGTTTTTT. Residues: CASSNRGPNEKLFF.

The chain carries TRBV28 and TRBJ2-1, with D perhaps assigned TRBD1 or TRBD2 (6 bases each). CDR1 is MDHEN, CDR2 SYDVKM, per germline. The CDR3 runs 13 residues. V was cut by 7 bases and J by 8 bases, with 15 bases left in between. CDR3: CASNKGGTYEQFF. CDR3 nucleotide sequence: TGTGCCAGCAATAAAGGGGGGACTTATGAGCAGTTCTTC. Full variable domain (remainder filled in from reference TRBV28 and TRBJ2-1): DVKVTQSSRYLVKRTGEKVFLECVQDMDHENMFWYRQDPGLGLRLIYFSYDVKMKEKGDIPEGYSVSREKKERFSLILESASTNQTSMYLCASNKGGTYEQFFGPGTRLTVL.

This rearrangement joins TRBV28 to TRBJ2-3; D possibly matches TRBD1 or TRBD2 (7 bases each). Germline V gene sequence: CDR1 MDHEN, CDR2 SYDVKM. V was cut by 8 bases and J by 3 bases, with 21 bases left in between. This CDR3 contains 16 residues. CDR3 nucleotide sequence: TGTGCCAGCCGAAGGGGGGGACAGCGGAGAACAGATACGCAGTATTTT. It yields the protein CASRRGGQRRTDTQYF.

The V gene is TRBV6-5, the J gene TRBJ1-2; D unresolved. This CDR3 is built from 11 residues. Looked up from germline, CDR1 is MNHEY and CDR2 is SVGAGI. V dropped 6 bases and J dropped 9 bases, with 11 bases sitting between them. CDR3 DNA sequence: TGTGCCAGCAGCCCGAGGGAGCGCTACACCTTC. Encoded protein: CASSPRERYTF.

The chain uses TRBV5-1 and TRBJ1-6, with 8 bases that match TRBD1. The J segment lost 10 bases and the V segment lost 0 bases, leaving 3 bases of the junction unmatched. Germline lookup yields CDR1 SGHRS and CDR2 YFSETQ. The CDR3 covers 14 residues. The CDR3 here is CASSLGTGFSPLHF. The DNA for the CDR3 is TGCGCCAGCAGCTTGGGGACAGGGTTCTCACCCCTCCACTTT.

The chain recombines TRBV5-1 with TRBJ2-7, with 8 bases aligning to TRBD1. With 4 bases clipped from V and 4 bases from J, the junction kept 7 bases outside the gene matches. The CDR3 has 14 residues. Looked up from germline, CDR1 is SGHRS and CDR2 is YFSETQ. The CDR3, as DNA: TGCGCCAGCAGCCCGGGGGACAGGAGTTACGAGCAGTACTTC. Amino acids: CASSPGDRSYEQYF.

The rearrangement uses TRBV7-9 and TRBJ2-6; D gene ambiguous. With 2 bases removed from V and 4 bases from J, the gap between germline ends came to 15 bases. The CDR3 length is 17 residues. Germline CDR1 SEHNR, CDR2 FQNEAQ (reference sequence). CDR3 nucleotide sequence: TGTGCCAGCAGCTTATGGTTTGCCGGGCTCGGGGCCAACGTCCTGACTTTC. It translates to CASSLWFAGLGANVLTF.

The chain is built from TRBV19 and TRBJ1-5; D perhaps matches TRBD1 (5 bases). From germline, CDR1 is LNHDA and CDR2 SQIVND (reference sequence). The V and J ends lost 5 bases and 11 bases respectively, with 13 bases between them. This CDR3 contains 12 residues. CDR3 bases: TGTGCCAGTAGTGCAGGGTCCGGGGCCCAGCATTTT. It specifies CASSAGSGAQHF.

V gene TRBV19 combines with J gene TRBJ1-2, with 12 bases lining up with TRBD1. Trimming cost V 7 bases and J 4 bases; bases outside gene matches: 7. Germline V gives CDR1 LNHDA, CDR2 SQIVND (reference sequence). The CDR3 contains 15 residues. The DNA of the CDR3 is TGTGCCAGTACCCCAGGGACAGGGGGCACCTATGGCTACACCTTC. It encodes CASTPGTGGTYGYTF.